This T cell receptor (beta chain) was identified in a study of long-term antiretroviral therapy in people with HIV. Turning to the study itself: It was about a decade after the earliest samples that the 2015 immediate-ART recommendation appeared. General study findings and limits: Collection of the blood took place between about 2003 and 2017. The ART regimens in use then may have been less effective than current ones. Repertoires in HIV (unlike those of controls) had narrower CDR3 length ranges. Records did not include ART adherence, viral resistance or therapy changes.

The germline gives CDR1 MNHEY, CDR2 SMNVEV (reference sequence). Trimming shortened V by 2 bases and J by 4 bases, and 10 bases separated the two germline ends. The CDR3 spans 14 residues. immunoSEQ v3.0 was run at survey level. Libraries were prepared by immunoSEQ multiplex PCR; TCRdb keeps only in-frame clonotypes and omits some of them. This sample has under 25,000 clones, with over 60% found just once. About this clone itself: Its target is not known.

This receptor was obtained from a man younger than 35 with HIV. This sample comprised unsorted PBMCs, obtained 0.5 years before starting antiretroviral therapy. The rearrangement links TRBV27 to TRBJ2-3; TRBD1 might be the D (5 bases). The CDR3 nucleotides read TGTGCCAGCAGTTTACTCCAGGGCGCAGATACGCAGTATTTT. It translates to CASSLLQGADTQYF.